The 23 T cell receptor beta chains given below trace back to one sample, sequenced in a study of control samples from healthy donors and cancer patients. The table came from immunoSEQ multiplex PCR; TCRdb's copy has only in-frame clones and leaves some out. The sample yields about 140,000 clones, roughly 89% seen once. The sequencing input was blood. These receptor sequences come from a man between 18 and 35 years old in good health.

The chain is built from TRBV7-3 and TRBJ1-1; TRBD1 might be the D (6 bases). Per the germline V gene, CDR1 is SGHTA and CDR2 is FQGTGA. This CDR3 spans 13 amino acids. V lost 5 bases and J lost 4, with 11 bases in between. The CDR3 DNA reads as TGTGCCAGCAGCCAGGACAGCTTCACTGAAGCTTTCTTT. It specifies CASSQDSFTEAFF.

The rearrangement links TRBV30 to TRBJ1-1; D might be TRBD1 (6 bases). The CDR3 runs to 14 residues. V lost 4 bases, J lost 0 bases, and 12 bases lay in between. CDR1 is GTSNPN, CDR2 SVGIG, per germline (reference sequence). This chain's CDR3 is CAWTRDTMNTEAFF. CDR3 coding DNA: TGTGCCTGGACTAGGGACACGATGAACACTGAAGCTTTCTTT.

The chain carries TRBV30 and TRBJ1-4; D not certain. This CDR3 spans 16 amino acids. Trimming took off 2 bases at V and 0 bases at J, with 13 bases between the two ends. The germline CDR1 and CDR2 sequences are GTSNPN and SVGIG (reference sequence). The CDR3 spells CAWSPRRVTTNEKLFF. The CDR3 DNA reads TGTGCCTGGAGTCCCCGGCGGGTGACAACTAATGAAAAACTGTTTTTT.

The chain carries TRBV19 and TRBJ2-1; D is undetermined. This CDR3 is built from 17 residues. Per the germline V gene, CDR1 is LNHDA and CDR2 is SQIVND (reference sequence). V lost 2 bases to trimming and J lost 4 bases, with 18 bases between them. The DNA of the CDR3 is TGTGCCAGTAGTATAAGTCGGGCGCCAAGGGCATACAATGAGCAGTTCTTC. It translates to CASSISRAPRAYNEQFF.

The rearrangement links TRBV12-3 or TRBV12-4 to TRBJ1-2; D call uncertain. The length of the CDR3 is 13 residues. Deletions cut 1 base from V and 5 bases from J, with 8 bases between. The CDR3 DNA is TGTGCCAGCAGTTTAGTCGCGGGATATGGCTACACCTTC. Amino acid sequence: CASSLVAGYGYTF.

V gene TRBV6-5 combines with J gene TRBJ2-1, with a possible D match to TRBD2 (6 bases). CDR3 length: 13 amino acids. Trimming removed 2 bases at V and 9 bases at J, with 11 bases between. The V gene's germline CDR1 is MNHEY and CDR2 SVGAGI. Here the CDR3 DNA reads TGTGCCAGCAGTTACCGGGGGTGGAGTGAGCAGTTCTTC. Translated: CASSYRGWSEQFF.

The genes are TRBV13 and TRBJ2-3; possible D gene TRBD2, 5 bases. CDR3 length equals 16 residues. V was cut by 5 bases and J by 4 bases, with 19 bases left in between. Germline assignment: CDR1 PRHDT and CDR2 FYEKMQ (reference sequence). The CDR3 spells CASSPPPRGWADTQYF. CDR3 in DNA: TGTGCCAGCAGCCCCCCCCCACGGGGTTGGGCAGATACGCAGTATTTT.

In this sample, this clone turned up once. The chain links TRBV5-5 to TRBJ1-6; 7 bases are shared with TRBD1. This CDR3 comprises 18 residues. From germline, CDR1 is SGHKS and CDR2 YYEKEE (reference sequence). The trim removed 4 bases at V and 4 bases at J, leaving 14 bases unmatched. CDR3: CASSRDSLMGDYNSPLHF. DNA for the CDR3: TGTGCCAGCAGCAGGGACAGCCTAATGGGGGATTATAATTCACCCCTCCACTTT.

The V and J genes are TRBV4-1 and TRBJ2-5, with 8 bases aligning to TRBD1. J was trimmed by 9 bases and V by 5 bases; bases with no gene match: 8. CDR1 is MGHRA and CDR2 is YSYEKL in the germline V gene. CDR3 size: 13 residues. The CDR3 coding sequence is TGCGCCAGCAGCTCCACGACAGGGGCCCCCCAGTACTTC. Amino acids: CASSSTTGAPQYF.

The chain has TRBV7-8 and TRBJ1-5; possible D gene TRBD1, 5 bases. Germline CDR1 SGHVS, CDR2 FQNEAQ. The CDR3 covers 15 residues. With 1 base removed from V and 7 bases from J, the gap between germline ends came to 14 bases. The CDR3 region has the DNA TGTGCCAGCAGCTTAGAGGCAGGGAGTAACCAGCCCCAGCATTTT. It encodes CASSLEAGSNQPQHF. The full variable domain, rest sourced from reference TRBV7-8 and TRBJ1-5, is GAGVSQSPRYKVAKRGQDVALRCDPISGHVSLFWYQQALGQGPEFLTYFQNEAQLDKSGLPSDRFFAERPEGSVSTLKIQRTQQEDSAVYLCASSLEAGSNQPQHFGDGTRLSIL.

The V call is TRBV11-2, the J call TRBJ1-1; possible D gene TRBD1, 5 bases. Trimming stripped 3 bases from V and 6 bases from J, with 14 bases between. CDR3 length: 14 amino acids. From germline, CDR1 is SGHAT and CDR2 FQNNGV. The CDR3 nucleotides read TGTGCCAGCAGCTTCGGCAGGGTGAGTGCTGAAGCTTTCTTT. Translating it yields CASSFGRVSAEAFF.

The rearrangement uses TRBV6-1 and TRBJ1-6; tentatively, D is TRBD1 (5 bases). There are 14 residues in the CDR3. Between the trimmed V and J ends, which lost 3 bases and 10 bases, there was a span of 13 bases. Germline loops: CDR1 MNHNS, CDR2 SASEGT. The CDR3 here is CASSDVTAVSPLHF. For the CDR3, the DNA is TGTGCCAGCAGTGACGTGACAGCGGTCTCACCCCTCCACTTT.

This chain joins TRBV29-1 and TRBJ2-3; D ambiguous. The CDR3 spans 14 residues. V lost 0 bases and J lost 0, with 7 bases in between. Germline assignment: CDR1 SQVTM and CDR2 ANQGSEA. The CDR3 is CSVEEPSSTDTQYF. CDR3 in DNA: TGCAGCGTTGAAGAACCCTCTAGCACAGATACGCAGTATTTT.

This chain connects TRBV28 to TRBJ1-1; 12 bases align to TRBD1. V lost 0 bases to trimming and J lost 3 bases; unmatched junction nucleotides: 5. The germline CDR1 and CDR2 sequences are MDHEN and SYDVKM. This CDR3 spans 17 amino acids. CDR3 region: CASSLWGTGGAYTEAFF. The DNA of the CDR3 is TGTGCCAGCAGTTTATGGGGGACAGGGGGCGCGTACACTGAAGCTTTCTTT.

This clone was seen a few times. The gene calls are TRBV19 and TRBJ2-1, with D perhaps TRBD2 (6 bases). The germline CDR1 and CDR2 sequences are LNHDA and SQIVND (reference sequence). Trimming removed 3 bases at V and 6 bases at J, with 18 bases between. The CDR3 is 16 residues long. In DNA, the CDR3 is TGTGCCAGTAGTATCGGCGGACTACTGAAACCCAATGAGCAGTTCTTC. Protein sequence: CASSIGGLLKPNEQFF.

The chain couples TRBV6-2 or TRBV6-3 to TRBJ2-7; D remains ambiguous. CDR1 and CDR2 from the germline V gene are MNHEY and SVGEGT. Trimming took off 5 bases at V and 3 bases at J, with 8 bases between the two ends. The CDR3 runs 12 residues. The CDR3 sequence: CASSPLGYEQYF. The CDR3 DNA is TGTGCCAGCAGTCCCCTAGGCTACGAGCAGTACTTC.

The chain links TRBV4-1 to TRBJ2-3, with 11 bases identical to TRBD2. This CDR3 has 20 amino acids. The junction had 17 bases not matched to a gene; V was cut back by 4 bases and J by 2 bases. CDR1 and CDR2 from the germline V gene are MGHRA and YSYEKL. CDR3 DNA sequence: TGCGCCAGCAGCCTCTCCTTTTTGGTAGCGGGGGGGCCTTCCACAGATACGCAGTATTTT. Amino acid sequence: CASSLSFLVAGGPSTDTQYF.

V is TRBV5-1 and J is TRBJ1-1; 9 bases are shared with TRBD1. Germline V gene sequence: CDR1 SGHRS, CDR2 YFSETQ. With V trimmed by 4 bases and J by 5 bases, 3 bases remained unmatched. This CDR3 is 13 amino acids long. CDR3 region: CASSIGTGTEAFF. In DNA form, the CDR3 reads TGCGCCAGCAGCATTGGGACAGGGACTGAAGCTTTCTTT.

The rearrangement uses TRBV12-5 and TRBJ1-2; possibly TRBD1 for D (6 bases). The CDR3 length is 14 residues. V was shortened by 2 bases and J by 8 bases, with 15 bases between the two germline ends. Germline lookup yields CDR1 LGHNT and CDR2 FRNRAP. The chain's CDR3 is CASGLFVGAGGYTF. The CDR3 DNA sequence: TGTGCTAGTGGTTTGTTCGTGGGGGCGGGCGGCTACACCTTC.

The J gene is TRBJ1-3, the V gene TRBV7-9; no definite D call. Deletions cut 5 bases from V and 1 base from J, with 6 bases between. Germline lookup yields CDR1 SEHNR and CDR2 FQNEAQ (reference sequence). This CDR3 has 13 amino acids. As DNA, the CDR3 is TGTGCCAGCAGCAACCCTTCTGGAAACACCATATATTTT. This sequence encodes CASSNPSGNTIYF.

The chain uses TRBV2 and TRBJ2-4; D is unclear. V was cut by 2 bases and J by 0 bases, with 8 bases left in between. The germline CDR1 and CDR2 sequences are SNHLY and FYNNEI. The CDR3 extends over 15 amino acids. The CDR3 region is CASSELNPAKNIQYF. CDR3 bases: TGTGCCAGCAGTGAACTAAACCCAGCCAAAAACATTCAGTACTTC. The full variable domain, rest sourced from reference TRBV2 and TRBJ2-4, is EPEVTQTPSHQVTQMGQEVILRCVPISNHLYFYWYRQILGQKVEFLVSFYNNEISEKSEIFDDQFSVERPDGSNFTLKIRSTKLEDSAMYFCASSELNPAKNIQYFGAGTRLSVL.

The rearrangement joins TRBV4-1 to TRBJ1-1; TRBD1 is a possible D gene (5 bases). CDR1 is MGHRA, CDR2 YSYEKL, per germline. Trimming pared 0 bases from V and 0 bases from J, leaving 5 bases between. The CDR3 runs to 14 residues. DNA of the CDR3: TGCGCCAGCAGCCAAGACAGGGTGAACACTGAAGCTTTCTTT. Protein product: CASSQDRVNTEAFF.

The chain combines TRBV12-5 with TRBJ1-1; the D is unclear. Germline lookup yields CDR1 LGHNT and CDR2 FRNRAP. V lost 6 bases and J 8 bases, leaving 13 bases between the germline ends. The length of the CDR3 is 12 residues. CDR3 region: CASGLGVKEAFF. Here the CDR3 DNA reads TGTGCTAGTGGCCTTGGGGTTAAGGAAGCTTTCTTT.